This TCR beta chain derives from a study of cytomegalovirus exposure and HLA in healthy donors. Study-wide results and caveats: Most TCRs appeared rarely, but some public TCRs recurred in many donors.

PCR was performed using 60 Vbeta and 13 Jbeta primers. TCRdb's table, derived via immunoSEQ multiplex PCR, lists solely in-frame clones and lacks some. The sample holds about 130,000 clones, approximately 86% seen once. The CDR3 consists of 11 residues. CDR1 is MGHDK, CDR2 SYGVNS, per germline. Trimming removed 7 bases at V and 5 bases at J, with 8 bases between. A few counts support this clone. Its antigen remains unidentified. The TCR comes from a boy younger than 18 in good health and CMV-seronegative. J is TRBJ1-1 and V is TRBV25-1; D might be TRBD1 (6 bases). Sequenced input: PBMCs. CDR3 region: CASKGGTEAFF. The CDR3 region has the DNA TGTGCCAGCAAAGGGGGAACTGAAGCTTTCTTT.